A single sample gave rise to the 8 T cell receptor beta chains below, sequenced in a study of beta chain features in type 1 diabetes (dated by TCRdb to the late 2010s). Libraries came from the immunoSEQ multiplex PCR assay. The High Capacity cDNA Reverse Transcription Kit was used to reverse transcribe all of the isolated RNA, meaning that expressed TCRB transcripts were what got sequenced. This immuneACCESS table, as held by TCRdb, lists in-frame sequences with V and J called but not all clones. Of the missing ones, under half trace to an unresolved V gene in checked studies; the others have no known cause. The sample contains 200,000 to 250,000 clones, 7.5% to 10% of them found a single time. 0.034% of the sample is in the top ten clones. Sequencing was done on a sample of naive CD4+ T cells from blood. The cell subset or site label for this specimen denotes: true naive CD4+ T cells. The receptor set was obtained from a woman aged 18-29 years in good health.

The chain combines TRBV4-1 with TRBJ2-7; TRBD1 agrees at 9 bases. The V gene's germline CDR1 is MGHRA and CDR2 YSYEKL. V lost 2 bases to trimming and J lost 1 base; unmatched junction nucleotides: 15. CDR3 length: 19 residues. The CDR3: CASSQRLVQGAKLSYEQYF. The CDR3 DNA follows: TGCGCCAGCAGCCAAAGACTCGTACAGGGGGCGAAACTTTCCTACGAGCAGTACTTC.

The chain combines TRBV28 with TRBJ2-7; 9 bases fit TRBD1. CDR1 is MDHEN and CDR2 is SYDVKM in the germline V gene. The CDR3 covers 13 residues. V gave up 8 bases and J gave up 0 bases; unmatched junction bases: 2. CDR3 bases: TGTGCCAGCCTGACAGGGGGCTCCTACGAGCAGTACTTC. The encoded protein is CASLTGGSYEQYF. The variable domain in full, completed from reference TRBV28 and TRBJ2-7, reads DVKVTQSSRYLVKRTGEKVFLECVQDMDHENMFWYRQDPGLGLRLIYFSYDVKMKEKGDIPEGYSVSREKKERFSLILESASTNQTSMYLCASLTGGSYEQYFGPGTRLTVT.

This clone showed up just a few times. The chain uses TRBV28 and TRBJ2-7; perhaps TRBD2 as D (7 bases). The CDR3 contains 16 residues. The V gene's germline CDR1 is MDHEN and CDR2 SYDVKM. Trimming left V 6 bases short and J 2 bases short, with 20 bases between. The CDR3 DNA is TGTGCCAGCAGCCGACTCGGGGGGCCAAGACCCTACGAGCAGTACTTC. Encoded protein: CASSRLGGPRPYEQYF.

The chain links TRBV27 to TRBJ2-5, with D possibly TRBD2 on 6 matching bases. V lost 8 bases and J 5 bases, leaving 15 bases between the germline ends. The CDR3 runs to 13 residues. Germline assignment: CDR1 MNHEY and CDR2 SMNVEV (reference sequence). CDR3 sequence reads: CASALLALETQYF. The CDR3 coding sequence is TGTGCCAGCGCTTTACTAGCTCTGGAGACCCAGTACTTC.

The chain recombines TRBV5-1 with TRBJ2-1; D is perhaps TRBD2 (6 bases). The CDR3 runs 16 residues. V shed 0 bases and J shed 0 bases, with 10 bases lying between them. The V gene's germline CDR1 is SGHRS and CDR2 YFSETQ. The CDR3 is CASSLGRVSSYNEQFF. CDR3 in DNA: TGCGCCAGCAGCTTGGGGAGGGTGAGCTCCTACAATGAGCAGTTCTTC.

The chain couples TRBV5-1 to TRBJ1-1; 9 bases align to TRBD1. Trimming at V came to 3 bases and at J to 2 bases, leaving 5 bases not matched to a gene. The CDR3 runs to 15 residues. Germline V gene data show CDR1 as SGHRS and CDR2 as YFSETQ. CDR3 amino acids: CASSWKQGANTEAFF. The CDR3 region has the DNA TGCGCCAGCAGCTGGAAACAGGGGGCCAACACTGAAGCTTTCTTT.

This clone was observed a handful of times. The chain is built from TRBV4-1 and TRBJ2-6; TRBD1 agrees at 7 bases. The germline V gene encodes CDR1 MGHRA and CDR2 YSYEKL. The CDR3 has 16 residues. Trimming took 6 bases from V and 2 from J; bases not matched to a gene: 7. The CDR3 loop reads CASSSIGGPGANVLTF. The CDR3 region has the DNA TGCGCCAGCAGTTCCATAGGGGGCCCTGGGGCCAACGTCCTGACTTTC.

This clone was counted between two and nine times. The chain joins TRBV2 to TRBJ2-7, with D tentatively TRBD2 (6 bases). From germline, CDR1 is SNHLY and CDR2 FYNNEI. The CDR3 is made up of 15 amino acids. V was cut by 1 base and J by 4 bases, with 14 bases left in between. The chain's CDR3 is CASSEESSVSYEQYF. The DNA for the CDR3 is TGTGCCAGCAGTGAAGAATCTAGCGTTTCTTACGAGCAGTACTTC.